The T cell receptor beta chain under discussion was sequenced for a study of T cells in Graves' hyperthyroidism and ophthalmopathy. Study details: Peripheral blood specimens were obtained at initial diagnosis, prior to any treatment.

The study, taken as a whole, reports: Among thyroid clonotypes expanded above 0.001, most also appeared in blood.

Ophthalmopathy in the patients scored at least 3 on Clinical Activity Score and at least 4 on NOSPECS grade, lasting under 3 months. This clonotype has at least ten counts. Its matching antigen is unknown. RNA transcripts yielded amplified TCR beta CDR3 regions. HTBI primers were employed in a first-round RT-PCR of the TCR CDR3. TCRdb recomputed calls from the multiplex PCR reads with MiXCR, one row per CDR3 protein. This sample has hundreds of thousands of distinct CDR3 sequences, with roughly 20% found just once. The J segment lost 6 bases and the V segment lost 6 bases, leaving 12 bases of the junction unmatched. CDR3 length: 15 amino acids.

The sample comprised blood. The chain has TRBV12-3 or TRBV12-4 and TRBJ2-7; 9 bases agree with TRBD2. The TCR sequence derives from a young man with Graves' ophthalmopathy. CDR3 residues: CASSPPSGASGEQYF. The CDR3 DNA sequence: TGTGCCAGCAGCCCACCTAGCGGGGCTTCGGGCGAGCAGTACTTC.